This is a list of T cell receptor beta chains from one sample in a study of graft-versus-host responses after intestinal transplantation. Profiling relied on immunoSEQ multiplex PCR, and the TCRdb table lists in-frame clones only, not all of them. The sample holds around 11,000 clones, about 80% seen once. Sequenced here: ileum tissue, sampled 23 days after intestinal transplant. These receptors came from a human patient who received an intestinal transplant, so some T cells may come from the graft donor. Each CDR3 is given with its conserved first and last residue. A D gene is named only where the DNA matches it firmly. The size of a clone is reported for some rows only, either as once, few or many, or as a class for expanded clones.

clone_size,d_call,v_call,j_call,cdr3_aa,cdr3_nt
few,NA,TRBV28,TRBJ1-6,CASSSGSYSPLHF,TGTGCCAGCAGTTCCGGGTCGTATTCACCCCTCCACTTT
NA,NA,TRBV5-6,TRBJ2-7,CASSLDRLLSSYEQYF,TGTGCCAGCAGCTTGGACAGGCTACTTAGCTCCTACGAGCAGTACTTC
NA,TRBD2,TRBV6-5,TRBJ2-7,CASAGAPYEQYF,TGTGCCAGCGCGGGAGCCCCCTACGAGCAGTACTTC
NA,TRBD1,TRBV5-5,TRBJ1-1,CASSLDPGGLEAEAFF,TGTGCCAGCAGCTTGGATCCAGGGGGCCTGGAGGCTGAAGCTTTCTTT
NA,NA,TRBV18,TRBJ2-1,CASSRGTDNEQFF,TGTGCCAGCTCACGTGGGACGGACAATGAGCAGTTCTTC
NA,NA,TRBV7-2,TRBJ2-7,CASSLSWSGSYEQYF,TGTGCCAGCAGCTTGAGCTGGAGCGGCTCCTACGAGCAGTACTTC
NA,TRBD1,TRBV9,TRBJ2-7,CASSKQGDSYEQYF,TGTGCCAGCAGCAAACAGGGGGACTCCTACGAGCAGTACTTC
once,NA,TRBV5-4,TRBJ2-7,CASSLGSAGPYEQYF,TGTGCCAGCAGCTTGGGTAGCGCGGGCCCCTACGAGCAGTACTTC
NA,NA,TRBV7-2,TRBJ1-1,CASSPWGGTEAFF,TGTGCCAGCAGCCCTTGGGGGGGGACTGAAGCTTTCTTT
NA,TRBD1,TRBV28,TRBJ2-7,CASSLPWTGEEYEQYF,TGTGCCAGCAGTTTACCCTGGACAGGGGAGGAGTACGAGCAGTACTTC
NA,TRBD2,TRBV5-1,TRBJ2-1,CASSLVLAVYNEQFF,TGCGCCAGCAGCTTGGTACTAGCGGTTTACAATGAGCAGTTCTTC
NA,NA,TRBV9,TRBJ2-6,CASSVEVSGANVLTF,TGTGCCAGCAGCGTAGAAGTAAGTGGGGCCAACGTCCTGACTTTC
NA,NA,TRBV27,TRBJ2-1,CASRAEGQSYNEQFF,TGTGCCAGCAGAGCTGAGGGCCAGTCCTACAATGAGCAGTTCTTC
NA,TRBD1,TRBV10-2,TRBJ2-2,CAGQPGGTGELFF,TGCGCCGGACAACCAGGGGGCACCGGGGAGCTGTTTTTT
NA,NA,TRBV4-1,TRBJ2-6,CASSQDPGANVLTF,TGTGCCAGCAGCCAAGATCCTGGGGCCAACGTCCTGACTTTC
NA,NA,TRBV19,TRBJ2-1,CASSIQVEYNEQFF,TGTGCCAGTAGTATACAGGTTGAGTACAATGAGCAGTTCTTC
NA,NA,TRBV6-6,TRBJ2-1,CASSYSVDEQFF,TGTGCCAGCAGTTACTCCGTAGATGAGCAGTTCTTC
NA,NA,TRBV7-8,TRBJ2-7,CASSSSVVSAYEQYF,TGTGCCAGCAGCTCGTCGGTGGTATCGGCCTACGAGCAGTACTTC
few,NA,TRBV11-2,TRBJ1-4,CASSLERTGNEKLFF,TGTGCCAGCAGCTTAGAAAGGACGGGAAATGAAAAACTGTTTTTT
NA,NA,TRBV25-1,TRBJ1-1,CASSEFGALKAFF,TGTGCCAGCAGTGAATTCGGCGCGCTGAAAGCTTTCTTT
few,NA,TRBV6-1,TRBJ1-4,CASSEISLGEKLFF,TGTGCCAGCAGTGAAATCTCCCTGGGTGAAAAACTGTTTTTT
NA,TRBD2,TRBV7-8,TRBJ2-4,CASSLGSGVKNIQYF,TGTGCCAGCAGCTTAGGTAGCGGGGTCAAAAACATTCAGTACTTC
NA,NA,TRBV5-4,TRBJ2-1,CASSLPRGEQFF,TGTGCCAGCAGCTTGCCCCGTGGTGAGCAGTTCTTC
once,NA,TRBV4-1,TRBJ1-5,CASSQPHGKHSNQPQHF,TGCGCCAGCAGCCAACCTCACGGGAAGCATAGCAATCAGCCCCAGCATTTT
NA,NA,TRBV11-1,TRBJ2-1,CASSLAGWGRSYNEQFF,TGTGCCAGCAGCTTAGCTGGGTGGGGACGCTCCTACAATGAGCAGTTCTTC
NA,NA,TRBV27,TRBJ2-3,CASSLGTSYLPDTQYF,TGTGCCAGCAGTCTCGGGACGTCTTATCTCCCAGATACGCAGTATTTT
once,NA,TRBV30,TRBJ1-2,CAWSPTDYYGYTF,TGTGCCTGGAGTCCCACAGACTACTATGGCTACACCTTC
NA,NA,TRBV6-1,TRBJ2-5,CASIPLKFAQETQYF,TGTGCCAGCATCCCCCTTAAGTTTGCTCAAGAGACCCAGTACTTC
NA,TRBD2,TRBV4-2,TRBJ2-1,CASRLLAGGGNEQFF,TGTGCCAGCAGACTTCTAGCGGGAGGGGGGAATGAGCAGTTCTTC
once,NA,TRBV6-5,TRBJ2-1,CASSPGWAYNEQFF,TGTGCCAGCAGTCCAGGGTGGGCCTACAATGAGCAGTTCTTC
few,NA,TRBV19,TRBJ2-7,CASSISGFREQYF,TGTGCCAGTAGTATATCAGGGTTCCGCGAGCAGTACTTC
NA,NA,TRBV19,TRBJ1-5,CASSIDAQFNQPQHF,TGTGCCAGTAGTATAGATGCACAGTTTAATCAGCCCCAGCATTTT
NA,TRBD1,TRBV19,TRBJ1-2,CASGTGGNNYGYTF,TGTGCCAGTGGGACAGGGGGCAATAACTATGGCTACACCTTC
few,NA,TRBV6-5,TRBJ2-2,CASSRSGELFF,TGTGCCAGCAGCCGATCCGGGGAGCTGTTTTTT
NA,NA,TRBV30,TRBJ2-7,CAWSLRQGEQYF,TGTGCCTGGAGTTTACGCCAGGGAGAGCAGTACTTC
NA,TRBD2,TRBV9,TRBJ2-2,CASSVELAGARVELFF,TGTGCCAGCAGCGTAGAACTAGCGGGGGCCAGGGTGGAGCTGTTTTTT
few,TRBD1,TRBV10-2,TRBJ1-2,CASSSDRANYGYTF,TGCGCCAGCAGTTCGGACAGGGCGAACTATGGCTACACCTTC
NA,TRBD1,TRBV7-3,TRBJ2-3,CASSNRQGGTDTQYF,TGTGCCAGCAGCAACAGACAGGGCGGCACAGATACGCAGTATTTT
NA,NA,TRBV19,TRBJ1-5,CASSIRRTKGDQPQHF,TGTGCCAGTAGTATTCGCAGGACCAAGGGGGATCAGCCCCAGCATTTT
NA,TRBD1,TRBV2,TRBJ1-2,CASRRTGTYGYTF,TGTGCCAGCAGAAGGACAGGAACCTATGGCTACACCTTC
NA,NA,TRBV4-1,TRBJ2-1,CASSQDPRLAEQFF,TGCGCCAGCAGCCAAGATCCTAGGCTAGCGGAGCAGTTCTTC
medium-sized,TRBD1,TRBV7-8,TRBJ2-7,CASSLGQGPPYEQYF,TGTGCCAGCAGCTTAGGACAGGGCCCCCCCTACGAGCAGTACTTC
NA,NA,TRBV18,TRBJ2-7,CASSQARTASYPYEQYF,TGTGCCAGCTCACAAGCCCGGACAGCCTCCTACCCTTACGAGCAGTACTTC
NA,NA,TRBV10-3,TRBJ1-1,CAISEFHDINTEAFF,TGTGCCATCAGTGAGTTTCACGACATTAACACTGAAGCTTTCTTT
NA,TRBD1,TRBV4-1,TRBJ2-7,CASSRDRGYEQYF,TGCGCCAGCAGCCGGGACAGGGGGTACGAGCAGTACTTC
NA,NA,TRBV15,TRBJ1-5,CATSRDPDSNQPQHF,TGTGCCACCAGCAGAGATCCAGATAGCAATCAGCCCCAGCATTTT
NA,NA,TRBV27,TRBJ2-7,CASSLRRVNEQYF,TGTGCCAGCAGTTTACGTAGGGTGAACGAGCAGTACTTC
NA,NA,TRBV7-9,TRBJ2-7,CASSLRIQGLLDEQYF,TGTGCCAGCAGCTTAAGGATACAGGGCCTCCTTGACGAGCAGTACTTC
NA,NA,TRBV4-1,TRBJ2-7,CASSQIRSGEQYF,TGCGCCAGCAGCCAAATACGGTCCGGCGAGCAGTACTTC
NA,TRBD1,TRBV7-2,TRBJ1-2,CASRGTGGIYGYTF,TGTGCCAGCAGGGGGACAGGGGGGATCTATGGCTACACCTTC
NA,NA,TRBV30,TRBJ1-2,CAWREVFYGYTF,TGTGCCTGGCGTGAGGTCTTCTATGGCTACACCTTC
NA,NA,TRBV5-5,TRBJ2-7,CASSSATGLHYEQYF,TGTGCCAGCAGCTCCGCTACGGGACTCCACTACGAGCAGTACTTC
NA,TRBD2,TRBV7-6,TRBJ2-7,CASSPLTSGRAGEQYF,TGTGCCAGCAGCCCCTTGACTAGCGGGAGGGCGGGCGAGCAGTACTTC
NA,NA,TRBV6-1,TRBJ2-3,CASSESLGGTQYF,TGTGCCAGCAGTGAAAGTCTGGGCGGCACGCAGTATTTT
NA,NA,TRBV15,TRBJ2-1,CATSRGEDTNEQFF,TGTGCCACCAGCAGAGGTGAGGATACGAATGAGCAGTTCTTC
NA,NA,TRBV9,TRBJ2-7,CASSVTGRPYEQYF,TGTGCCAGCAGCGTAACAGGGCGCCCCTACGAGCAGTACTTC
NA,TRBD1,TRBV19,TRBJ2-3,CASSIQGVTDTQYF,TGTGCCAGTAGTATACAGGGGGTCACAGATACGCAGTATTTT
NA,NA,TRBV7-3,TRBJ2-3,CASSSTGVTDTQYF,TGTGCCAGCAGCTCGACAGGCGTCACAGATACGCAGTATTTT
NA,TRBD1,TRBV11-2,TRBJ1-2,CASRRWDTGVYGYTF,TGTGCCAGCAGACGGTGGGATACAGGGGTCTATGGCTACACCTTC
NA,NA,TRBV28,TRBJ2-7,CASSLAYTYEQYF,TGTGCCAGCAGTTTAGCATACACCTACGAGCAGTACTTC